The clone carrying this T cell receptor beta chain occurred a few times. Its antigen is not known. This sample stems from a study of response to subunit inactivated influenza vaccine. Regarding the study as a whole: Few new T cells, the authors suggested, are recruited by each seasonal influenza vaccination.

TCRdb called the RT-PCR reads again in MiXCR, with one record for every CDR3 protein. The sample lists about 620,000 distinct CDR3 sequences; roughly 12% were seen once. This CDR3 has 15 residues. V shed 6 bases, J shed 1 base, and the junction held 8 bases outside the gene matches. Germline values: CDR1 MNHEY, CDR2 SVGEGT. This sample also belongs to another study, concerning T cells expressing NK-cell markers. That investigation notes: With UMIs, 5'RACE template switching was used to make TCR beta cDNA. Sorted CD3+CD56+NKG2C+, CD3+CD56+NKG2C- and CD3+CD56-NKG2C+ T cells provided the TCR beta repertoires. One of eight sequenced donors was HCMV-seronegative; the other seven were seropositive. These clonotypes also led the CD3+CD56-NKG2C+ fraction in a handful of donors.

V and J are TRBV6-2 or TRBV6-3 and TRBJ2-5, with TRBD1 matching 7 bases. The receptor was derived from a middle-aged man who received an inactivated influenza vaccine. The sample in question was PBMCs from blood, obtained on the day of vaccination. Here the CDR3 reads CASSSRQGVQETQYF. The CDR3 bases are TGTGCCAGCAGCTCCCGACAGGGCGTCCAAGAGACCCAGTACTTC.